This T cell receptor beta chain was recorded in a study of T cell responses to AZD1222 COVID-19 vaccine. The study, taken as a whole, reports: Just six AZD1222 recipients were seropositive at baseline. Repertoire sampling happened only post peak T cell response. The study found vaccine-associated CD4 TCRs spanning spike, dominant at 160-218 and 743-854.

Data came from immunoSEQ multiplex PCR; TCRdb stores just in-frame clones and leaves some out. The sample features over 130,000 clones, with about 2% in its top ten. The CDR3 spans 12 residues. A word on this clone: What it recognizes is unknown.

The source of this sequence is an adult in good health. Sequenced sample: peripheral blood. The V gene is TRBV7-5, the J gene TRBJ2-5; TRBD2, as called in the table, went unchecked against the DNA. TRBV7-5 is tagged as a pseudogene. The CDR3 loop reads CARSPVRETQYF. The CDR3 nucleotides read TGTGCCAGAAGCCCGGTAAGAGAGACCCAGTACTTC.